This is a list of T cell receptor beta chains from one sample in a study of T cell responses to AZD1222 COVID-19 vaccine. TCRdb's copy holds only in-frame clones and misses some; the assay was immunoSEQ multiplex PCR. The sample yields approximately 24,000 clones, approximately 88% seen once. Sample: peripheral blood, taken 28 days after the second AZD1222 dose. The receptor set was obtained from an adult who received the AZD1222 COVID-19 vaccine. CDR3s include the opening cysteine and the closing phenylalanine or tryptophan. The D gene is left open where the match is weak. Expanded clones are given a class, and other clones once, few, many or no size at all.

d_call	v_call	clone_size	j_call	cdr3_aa	cdr3_nt
.	TRBV5-6	.	TRBJ2-7	CASSLGQGSYEQYF	TGTGCCAGCAGCTTGGGGCAGGGGTCCTACGAGCAGTACTTC
TRBD1	TRBV7-2	once	TRBJ1-2	CASSQTGASYGYTF	TGTGCCAGCAGCCAGACAGGGGCTAGCTATGGCTACACCTTC
TRBD1	TRBV2	.	TRBJ2-7	CASSGQGNEQYF	TGTGCCAGCAGCGGACAGGGGAACGAGCAGTACTTC
.	TRBV13	.	TRBJ1-1	CASSPRGGQNTEAFF	TGTGCCAGCAGCCCGAGGGGGGGCCAGAACACTGAAGCTTTCTTT
.	TRBV4-1	.	TRBJ1-5	CASSQEGRQEQPQHF	TGCGCCAGCAGCCAAGAAGGACGCCAGGAACAGCCCCAGCATTTT
.	TRBV4-1	.	TRBJ2-5	CASSQEGAIQETQYF	TGCGCCAGCAGCCAAGAGGGGGCCATCCAAGAGACCCAGTACTTC
.	TRBV3-1/TRBV3-2	.	TRBJ2-1	CASSSSTAGEQFF	TGTGCCAGCAGCTCTTCTACCGCGGGTGAGCAGTTCTTC
.	TRBV21-1	.	TRBJ2-3	CASSKVGGYVRGYESTDTQYF	TGTGCCAGCAGCAAAGTCGGGGGTTATGTCAGGGGGTACGAGAGCACAGATACGCAGTATTTT
.	TRBV12-3/TRBV12-4	once	TRBJ2-2	CASSPLLGELFF	TGTGCCAGCAGTCCTCTCCTCGGGGAGCTGTTTTTT
.	TRBV11-2	.	TRBJ1-1	CASSLGLGGHLNTEAFF	TGTGCCAGCAGCTTAGGGTTGGGGGGACATCTGAACACTGAAGCTTTCTTT
.	TRBV5-1	once	TRBJ2-1	CASSPTTGTNEQFF	TGCGCCAGCAGCCCTACGACCGGGACCAATGAGCAGTTCTTC
.	TRBV11-1	few	TRBJ2-5	CASSVTGTPQETQYF	TGTGCCAGCAGCGTAACCGGGACGCCCCAAGAGACCCAGTACTTC
TRBD2	TRBV2	.	TRBJ2-1	CASSGGWLAAPNEQFF	TGTGCCAGCAGTGGGGGATGGCTAGCGGCACCTAATGAGCAGTTCTTC
TRBD1	TRBV7-9	.	TRBJ1-3	CASFEEGAGNTIYF	TGTGCCAGCTTCGAAGAGGGGGCAGGAAACACCATATATTTT
TRBD1	TRBV18	.	TRBJ1-2	CASSPGQGSNYGYTF	TGTGCCAGCTCACCGGGACAGGGATCCAACTATGGCTACACCTTC
.	TRBV4-3	.	TRBJ2-2	CASSQRLVGATGELFF	TGCGCCAGCAGCCAGCGACTAGTCGGGGCCACCGGGGAGCTGTTTTTT
.	TRBV14	.	TRBJ1-6	CASSQDRGNSPLHF	TGTGCCAGCAGCCAAGACAGGGGCAATTCACCCCTCCACTTT
.	TRBV7-2	.	TRBJ2-7	CASSLAAGETDEQYF	TGTGCCAGCAGCTTAGCGGCGGGTGAAACGGATGAGCAGTACTTC
.	TRBV28	.	TRBJ1-5	CASRGTARRNQPQHF	TGTGCCAGCCGCGGCACGGCAAGACGCAATCAGCCCCAGCATTTT
TRBD1	TRBV12-3/TRBV12-4	.	TRBJ2-5	CASLRQGQETQYF	TGTGCCAGCCTCCGACAGGGCCAAGAGACCCAGTACTTC
.	TRBV4-1	.	TRBJ1-1	CASSQGHTTFAEAFF	TGCGCCAGCAGCCAGGGACATACGACATTCGCTGAAGCTTTCTTT
TRBD1	TRBV29-1	few	TRBJ2-5	CSVEDRGRPGSQYF	TGCAGCGTTGAGGACAGGGGGCGACCAGGGTCCCAGTACTTC
.	TRBV7-2	.	TRBJ2-1	CASSLGRRGSYNEQFF	TGTGCCAGCAGCTTAGGTCGGCGGGGTTCCTACAATGAGCAGTTCTTC
TRBD1	TRBV29-1	.	TRBJ2-2	CSVGGTGNTGELFF	TGCAGCGTAGGGGGGACAGGGAACACCGGGGAGCTGTTTTTT
TRBD1	TRBV6-1	.	TRBJ1-1	CASSEDRDTEAFF	TGTGCCAGCAGTGAGGACAGGGACACTGAAGCTTTCTTT
TRBD1	TRBV2	.	TRBJ1-3	CASTGTGGAGNTIYF	TGTGCCAGCACCGGGACAGGGGGCGCCGGAAACACCATATATTTT
TRBD1	TRBV4-2	.	TRBJ1-2	CASSQDRVTGDGYTF	TGTGCCAGCAGCCAAGATCGCGTGACAGGGGACGGCTACACCTTC
.	TRBV19	.	TRBJ1-5	CASSILAKSNQPQHF	TGTGCCAGTAGTATATTGGCTAAAAGCAATCAGCCCCAGCATTTT
TRBD1	TRBV7-9	.	TRBJ1-5	CASSSGTGWNQPQHF	TGTGCCAGCAGCTCCGGGACAGGGTGGAATCAGCCCCAGCATTTT
.	TRBV10-2	.	TRBJ1-2	CASSATTGPYGYTF	TGCGCCAGCAGTGCTACGACAGGTCCCTATGGCTACACCTTC
TRBD1	TRBV5-1	.	TRBJ2-7	CASSLGDRVYEQYF	TGCGCCAGCAGCTTGGGGGACAGGGTCTACGAGCAGTACTTC
.	TRBV5-6	.	TRBJ1-5	CASSFGSQPQHF	TGTGCCAGCAGCTTTGGGAGCCAGCCCCAGCATTTT
.	TRBV7-2	.	TRBJ2-7	CASSLVQLALEQYF	TGTGCCAGCAGCTTAGTGCAGCTTGCGCTCGAGCAGTACTTC
.	TRBV18	.	TRBJ1-2	CASSPPLGGLARGYTF	TGTGCCAGCTCACCACCTCTCGGCGGCCTGGCGAGGGGCTACACCTTC
TRBD1	TRBV4-1	.	TRBJ2-7	CASSLGTGTYEQYF	TGCGCCAGCAGTCTCGGGACAGGAACCTACGAGCAGTACTTC
.	TRBV27	few	TRBJ1-6	CASSFDRQLGSYNSPLHF	TGTGCCAGCAGTTTTGACCGACAACTGGGCTCCTATAATTCACCCCTCCACTTT
.	TRBV7-5	.	TRBJ1-5	CASEGQPQHF	TGTGCCAGCGAGGGCCAGCCCCAGCATTTT
.	TRBV5-8	few	TRBJ1-6	CASSPNAGSLLQGPLHF	TGTGCCAGCAGCCCAAACGCGGGATCCCTACTTCAAGGACCCCTCCACTTT
.	TRBV21-1	.	TRBJ2-2	CASIRSLGHLNTGELFF	TGTGCCAGCATCCGGAGTCTGGGACACTTAAACACCGGGGAGCTGTTTTTT
.	TRBV5-1	.	TRBJ1-4	CASSLGQITTNEKLFF	TGCGCCAGCAGCTTGGGGCAGATCACAACTAATGAAAAACTGTTTTTT
TRBD1	TRBV19	.	TRBJ1-1	CASSWGQPNTEAFF	TGTGCCAGTAGTTGGGGACAGCCGAACACTGAAGCTTTCTTT
.	TRBV6-5	once	TRBJ2-5	CASRPSGVQETQYF	TGTGCCAGCAGGCCCTCCGGGGTACAAGAGACCCAGTACTTC
.	TRBV28	.	TRBJ2-7	CASKGSPYEQYF	TGTGCCAGCAAGGGCAGTCCCTACGAGCAGTACTTC
.	TRBV19	.	TRBJ2-1	CASSIALPEQFF	TGTGCCAGTAGTATAGCCCTCCCTGAGCAGTTCTTC
.	TRBV2	once	TRBJ2-7	CASSLSGLAYEQYF	TGTGCCAGCAGTCTCTCGGGACTTGCCTACGAGCAGTACTTC
TRBD2	TRBV27	.	TRBJ2-3	CASSLWGGGTDTQYF	TGTGCCAGCAGTTTGTGGGGGGGTGGGACAGATACGCAGTATTTT
TRBD1	TRBV11-1	.	TRBJ1-2	CASSWGQNYGYTF	TGTGCCAGCAGCTGGGGACAGAACTATGGCTACACCTTC
TRBD1	TRBV5-4	.	TRBJ1-3	CASSSDRDRGTGNTIYF	TGTGCCAGCAGCTCCGACCGGGACAGGGGAACTGGAAACACCATATATTTT
TRBD2	TRBV7-3	.	TRBJ2-1	CASSGIGGIYNEQFF	TGTGCCAGCAGCGGGATCGGGGGGATCTACAATGAGCAGTTCTTC
.	TRBV5-3	few	TRBJ2-1	CARSACGGNEQFF	TGTGCCAGAAGCGCCTGTGGGGGCAATGAGCAGTTCTTC
TRBD1	TRBV6-1	.	TRBJ1-2	CASSEFDRGYGYTF	TGTGCCAGCAGTGAATTTGACAGGGGTTATGGCTACACCTTC
.	TRBV7-2	.	TRBJ2-4	CASSRLLSKNIQYF	TGTGCCAGCAGCCGGCTGTTGTCCAAAAACATTCAGTACTTC
TRBD1	TRBV2	.	TRBJ2-7	CASSGWTGPIDEQYF	TGTGCCAGCAGTGGTTGGACAGGGCCCATCGACGAGCAGTACTTC
.	TRBV3-1/TRBV3-2	.	TRBJ1-6	CASSPDGDNSPLHF	TGTGCCAGCAGCCCGGACGGTGATAATTCACCCCTCCACTTT
.	TRBV4-3	.	TRBJ1-4	CASSQAAGAGTSNEKLFF	TGCGCCAGCAGCCAAGCGGCGGGGGCGGGAACGTCTAATGAAAAACTGTTTTTT